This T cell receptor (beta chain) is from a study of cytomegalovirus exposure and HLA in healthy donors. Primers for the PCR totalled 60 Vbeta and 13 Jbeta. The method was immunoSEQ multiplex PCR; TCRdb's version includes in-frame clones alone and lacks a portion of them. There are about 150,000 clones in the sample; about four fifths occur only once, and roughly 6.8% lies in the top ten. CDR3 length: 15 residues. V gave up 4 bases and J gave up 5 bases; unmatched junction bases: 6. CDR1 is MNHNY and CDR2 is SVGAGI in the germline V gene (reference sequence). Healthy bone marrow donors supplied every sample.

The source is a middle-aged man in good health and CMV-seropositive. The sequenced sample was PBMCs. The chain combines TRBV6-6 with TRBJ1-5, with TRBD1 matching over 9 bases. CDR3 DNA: TGTGCCAGCAGTTCCGGGACAGGGTGGCATCAGCCCCAGCATTTT. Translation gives CASSSGTGWHQPQHF.